The text below deals with one TCR beta chain. The antigen remains undetermined. This sample was included in a study of T cell repertoires in cytomegalovirus infection. Overall study context: Through public TCR beta signatures, both CMV infection and matching HLA type were indicated. Points from the study as a whole: The ex vivo response was dominated by HLA-C-restricted CMV-specific TCR beta clonotypes. Identification of carriers of CMV plus the relevant HLA was performed using cumulative public TCR beta family frequency.

CDR3 length: 14 amino acids. V dropped 3 bases and J dropped 4; count of bases not matched to a gene: 6. The germline CDR1 and CDR2 sequences are SGDLS and YYNGEE. TCRdb passed the reads through MiXCR, listing each CDR3 protein once. The data contain about 830,000 distinct CDR3 sequences, about 30% of them seen just once; the ten biggest clones take up 9.5% to 15%. This chain joins TRBV9 and TRBJ2-5, with TRBD2 identical over 7 bases. The receptor's source is a human donor in good health (CMV status not recorded). Some clones in this sample may be carry-over from other donors' samples. Sample: cultured CD8+ T cells from PBMCs, taken from culture after CMV antigen stimulation. CDR3: CASSEEVAGETQYF. CDR3 DNA sequence: TGTGCCAGCAGCGAGGAGGTAGCGGGAGAGACCCAGTACTTC.